The T cell receptor beta chain under discussion was sequenced for a study of blood T cells in healthy people across ages (dated by TCRdb to the mid-2010s). General notes on the study: In model experiments, roughly one uniquely barcoded TCR beta cDNA molecule per two T cells was captured by template switching. Age-related changes in TCR beta repertoire diversity were measured in the study by deep sequencing normalized with unique cDNA molecular identifiers. Four age groups were formed from the donors: young (average 16 years), middle-aged (just under 40), aged (roughly 56) and long-lived (approximately 80). Using the same blood draw, the study looked at two additional independent replicas of 1 million unique cDNA reads for two donors, one aged 18 to 30 and the other aged 80 or older.

There are a few counts of this clonotype. Its antigen is still unknown. No base quality information exists; no much larger clone differs at one position. The CDR3 covers 16 residues, taking in both the cysteine and the phenylalanine. CDR3 DNA only is kept here, 48 bases in frame from base 1. CDR1 LGHDT and CDR2 YNNKEL are derived from the germline V gene (reference sequence). Trimming accounts for 4 bases at V and 5 bases at J, while the number of junction bases matched to no gene is 11. The donors were around 39 Caucasian individuals from Russia, aged roughly 6 to 100 years, who were systemically healthy. Ten milliliters of peripheral blood were drawn from each donor into EDTA-treated Vacutainer tubes. PBMCs were isolated by Ficoll-Paque density-gradient centrifugation, with at least 6 million obtained per sample. Trizol reagent was used to extract total RNA from the PBMCs, yielding at least 5.5 micrograms per sample. For every donor, flow cytometry on a PBMC aliquot measured the percentage of naive CD45RAhigh/CD27high T cells.

Results and caveats for the whole study, not just this receptor: As age increased, observed TCR beta diversity per million T cells dropped in a roughly linear way, and a significant reduction was already evident by age 40. The CMV infection status of donors was not known, potentially confounding age-related changes in expanded clonotypes. Observed TCR beta diversity correlated strongly with the percentage of naive T cells measured by flow cytometry. Estimates of total diversity based on one million sequenced T cells were regarded as lower bounds and as underestimates. Because profiling used bulk unsorted PBMCs, naive and antigen-experienced compartments could not be compared conclusively. Compared with the aged group, the long-lived group had more naive CD4+ T cells, fewer expanded clones and increased TCR diversity, a pattern suggesting age selection.

The method was 5' RACE. Sequencing was carried out with an Illumina HiSeq 2500. The second PCR ran for roughly 6 to 11 cycles and used a J-beta primer mix along with a sample-barcoded 5' primer. Each TCR beta cDNA molecule received a unique molecular identifier from a template-switch 5' adaptor carrying 12 random nucleotides. At least 2.5 million CDR3-containing paired-end reads were obtained from each sample. The Mint cDNA synthesis kit, primed by a TRBC-specific oligonucleotide, was used to synthesize first-strand cDNA from all RNA. Following uracil-DNA glycosylase treatment, all cDNA underwent a first 18-cycle PCR with the universal primers M1SS and BC2_uni_R. Per the original workflow: For normalization, 1 million high-quality reads were randomly selected from each sample, with every read carrying a distinct molecular identifier. Reads with shared molecular identifiers were discarded instead of being binned into consensus sequences. MiTCR, with a Q25 quality threshold and the strictest error-elimination algorithm, was used for CDR3 identification, clonotype clustering and error correction. Lower-bound total TCR beta diversity was estimated with a nonparametric unseen species model using Euler transformation. The raw public data were reprocessed by TCRdb itself: fastp quality trimming at Q25, MiXCR clonotype calling, in-frame beta chains only. Each record represents a unique CDR3 protein, reported with the most common genes and DNA among its rows. The V and J calls follow TCRdb's processing rather than the paper's. The sample contains 800,000 to 950,000 distinct CDR3 sequences, 25% to 30% of them found a single time. Roughly 10% of the sample lies in the top ten.

This same sample was also part of a study on T cells of mothers and their children. The second publication reports: Nine systemically healthy Caucasian individuals, comprising three mothers and their six children, were included as donors. cDNA synthesis used all of the extracted RNA, with about 1.5 ug of RNA in each 15 ul reaction. Sample barcodes and 2-4 random nucleotides were added via the M1S primer in the second PCR. Each mother yielded over 8 million TCR beta CDR3 reads and each child some 3 million reads. Thymic selection shapes the output of TCR recombination in a similar way in related and unrelated pairs, and inherited differences have a minor effect. Normalized repertoire overlap was always slightly but never significantly higher in related than unrelated mother-child pairs. With a sensitivity of approximately 92 clones per million clonotypes, no persistent microchimeric T cell clones were detected. The study used deep NGS to compare TCR beta repertoires of mothers and children, seeking features distinguishing related mother-child pairs from unrelated individuals. On average, the children were approximately 12 +/- 4 years old, while the mothers were about 40 +/- 4 years old. After adapters were ligated using NEBNext reagents, the libraries underwent 100+100 nt paired-end sequencing on an Illumina HiSeq 2000. Mother and child libraries were prepared a month apart and sequenced in separate runs to prevent cross-contamination. Each donor had between about 450,000 and 2,100,000 distinct TCR beta clonotypes identified. Naive TCR beta clonotypes were estimated from low-frequency clonotypes matched to each donor's FACS-determined naive share, without sorting.

The V gene is TRBV3-1 and the J gene is TRBJ1-1, and 9 junctional nucleotides match TRBD1. This sequence was found in a woman between 40 and 55 years old in good health. The sample was blood. The CDR3 sequence is CASSPGTGQGKTEAFF. The DNA sequence reads TGTGCCAGCAGCCCAGGAACAGGACAGGGGAAAACTGAAGCTTTCTTT.